One sample yielded the 24 T cell receptor beta chains listed below, sequenced in a study of cytomegalovirus exposure and HLA in healthy donors. The PCR made use of 60 Vbeta and 13 Jbeta primers. Only in-frame clones appear in the TCRdb table, and some are missing; sequencing was by immunoSEQ multiplex PCR. The specimen's table records about 140,000 clones. What was sequenced was PBMCs. These receptors were taken from a male donor in good health and CMV-seronegative.

The V gene is TRBV5-6, the J gene TRBJ2-7, with 13 bases matching TRBD2. The CDR3 is 17 residues long. The V and J ends lost 0 bases and 0 bases, in that order; junction bases with no gene match: 3. Germline assignment: CDR1 SGHDT and CDR2 YYEEEE. The CDR3 nucleotides are TGTGCCAGCAGCTTGGAACTAGCGGGAGGGAGCTCCTACGAGCAGTACTTC. It specifies CASSLELAGGSSYEQYF.

This chain uses TRBV29-1 with TRBJ1-1; D unclear. V was trimmed by 6 bases and J by 0 bases, leaving 17 bases between them. The CDR3 spans 15 residues. Germline-derived CDR1 and CDR2 are SQVTM and ANQGSEA. The CDR3: CSVSSWAEMNTEAFF. The CDR3 nucleotides read TGCAGCGTCTCGAGTTGGGCCGAGATGAACACTGAAGCTTTCTTT.

The chain couples TRBV18 to TRBJ2-7, with 7 bases fitting TRBD2. Per germline, CDR1 KGHSH and CDR2 LQKENI. Trimming took 4 bases from V and 3 from J; bases not matched to a gene: 9. The CDR3 extends over 15 amino acids. The CDR3 coding sequence is TGTGCCAGCTCACGAGGGGCTGGACTAGACTACGAGCAGTACTTC. Translated: CASSRGAGLDYEQYF.

The V gene is TRBV30, the J gene TRBJ2-7, with D tentatively TRBD2 (6 bases). The germline V and J ends were trimmed by 7 bases and 0 bases, with 13 bases remaining between them. The CDR3 runs to 13 residues. Germline assignment: CDR1 GTSNPN and CDR2 SVGIG (reference sequence). The CDR3 loop reads CASTGLSSYEQYF. The CDR3, as DNA: TGTGCCTCCACGGGACTCAGCTCCTACGAGCAGTACTTC.

The chain recombines TRBV6-6 with TRBJ1-2; D unresolved. V lost 6 bases and J lost 4, with 6 bases in between. The V gene's germline CDR1 is MNHNY and CDR2 SVGAGI (reference sequence). This CDR3 spans 11 amino acids. The CDR3 here is CASREGYGYTF. The CDR3 DNA reads TGTGCCAGCAGGGAGGGCTATGGCTACACCTTC.

The chain carries TRBV6-5 and TRBJ2-7; 12 bases align to TRBD2. The V and J ends lost 11 bases and 4 bases, in that order; junction bases with no gene match: 6. This CDR3 is 13 amino acids long. Per the germline V gene, CDR1 is MNHEY and CDR2 is SVGAGI. Here the CDR3 DNA reads TGTGCCTGCGGGACTAGCGGGTCTTACGAGCAGTACTTC. Protein product: CACGTSGSYEQYF.

The rearrangement links TRBV7-9 to TRBJ2-1, with no clear D. V gave up 0 bases and J gave up 9 bases, with 6 bases separating them. The CDR3 extends over 12 amino acids. Germline CDR1 is SEHNR and CDR2 is FQNEAQ (reference sequence). CDR3 DNA: TGTGCCAGCAGCTTAGCGAGTCCTGAGCAGTTCTTC. This encodes CASSLASPEQFF.

V is TRBV19 and J is TRBJ1-2, with 11 bases that match TRBD1. Germline CDR1 LNHDA, CDR2 SQIVND (reference sequence). Unmatched junction bases numbered 8, after V lost 3 bases and J lost 5 bases. CDR3 length: 16 residues. The CDR3 bases are TGTGCCAGTAGTATTTACCCGGGACAGGGGGGTTATGGCTACACCTTC. It yields the protein CASSIYPGQGGYGYTF.

This sequence joins TRBV30 and TRBJ1-2; 8 nucleotides agree with TRBD1. The germline CDR1 and CDR2 sequences are GTSNPN and SVGIG (reference sequence). V shed 7 bases and J 2 bases; nucleotides not matched to a gene: 3. The CDR3 loop spans 12 amino acids. In DNA, the CDR3 is TGTGCCTCCGGACAGGGAAACTATGGCTACACCTTC. Translating gives CASGQGNYGYTF.

The V call is TRBV27, the J call TRBJ2-1; 7 positions match TRBD1. The CDR3 sequence is 15 residues long. Germline V CDR1 and CDR2: MNHEY, SMNVEV (reference sequence). Trimming cost V 9 bases and J 5 bases; bases outside gene matches: 13. The CDR3 DNA follows: TGTGCCAGTAGTGAGGGACAGCGTAGCGACAATGAGCAGTTCTTC. Translation: CASSEGQRSDNEQFF.

The CDR3 loop reads CASSPRTSGSYEQYF. The CDR3 DNA sequence: TGTGCCAGCAGCCCCCGGACTAGCGGTTCCTACGAGCAGTACTTC. V and J are TRBV7-8 and TRBJ2-5; 10 bases align to TRBD2. The DNA end lines up better with TRBJ2-7; the J call may be wrong. The CDR3 has 15 amino acids. Looked up from germline, CDR1 is SGHVS and CDR2 is FQNEAQ.

The chain employs TRBV5-1 and TRBJ1-3; 7 bases agree with TRBD1. Germline V CDR1 and CDR2: SGHRS, YFSETQ. The CDR3 runs to 16 residues. Germline trimming cut 1 base from V and 4 bases from J; bases unmatched to any gene: 8. This chain's CDR3 is CASSLMTGSFGNTIYF. CDR3 bases: TGCGCCAGCAGCTTGATGACAGGGTCCTTCGGAAACACCATATATTTT.

V and J are TRBV6-5 and TRBJ1-1; TRBD1 agrees at 7 bases. The CDR3 covers 13 residues. J was trimmed by 5 bases and V by 10 bases; bases with no gene match: 10. Germline CDR1 reads MNHEY; CDR2 reads SVGAGI. The CDR3 region has the DNA TGTGCCACGCAAAGGGGGCCCGGGACTGAAGCTTTCTTT. It translates to CATQRGPGTEAFF.

The rearrangement joins TRBV5-4 to TRBJ1-6; D remains unclear. The CDR3 spans 15 residues. CDR1 SGHNT and CDR2 YYREEE come from the germline V gene (reference sequence). Trimming removed 2 bases from V and 8 bases from J, with 14 bases in between. The DNA of the CDR3 is TGTGCCAGCAGCTTCGCCAATTCTGGAGATTCACCCCTCCACTTT. Translated: CASSFANSGDSPLHF.

CDR3 residues: CASSVREQETQYF. The CDR3, as DNA: TGCGCCAGCAGCGTGAGAGAGCAAGAGACCCAGTACTTC. The gene calls are TRBV5-1 and TRBJ2-5; no reliable D call. The CDR3 consists of 13 residues. Germline V gene lookup returns CDR1 SGHRS and CDR2 YFSETQ. With 4 bases removed from V and 2 bases from J, the gap between germline ends came to 9 bases.

The chain carries TRBV7-7 and TRBJ2-7; TRBD2 aligns across 10 bases. CDR1 is SSHAT and CDR2 is FNYEAQ in the germline V gene (reference sequence). V shed 1 base and J 1 base; nucleotides not matched to a gene: 10. The CDR3 length is 18 residues. CDR3 in DNA: TGTGCCAGCAGCTTAGGTGTGCTAGCGGGAGATCTGTCCTACGAGCAGTACTTC. This translates into CASSLGVLAGDLSYEQYF.

The V gene is TRBV18, the J gene TRBJ1-1; D remains unclear. Trimming took off 5 bases at V and 0 bases at J, with 10 bases between the two ends. Germline V gene lookup returns CDR1 KGHSH and CDR2 LQKENI. This CDR3 contains 14 residues. The CDR3 is CASSSLELNTEAFF. The DNA of the CDR3 is TGTGCCAGCTCATCATTGGAGCTGAACACTGAAGCTTTCTTT.

The chain couples TRBV5-6 to TRBJ2-7, with TRBD2 identical over 13 bases. Per germline, CDR1 SGHDT and CDR2 YYEEEE. V shed 4 bases and J 7 bases; nucleotides not matched to a gene: 11. This CDR3 has 16 amino acids. CDR3 loop: CASSPGLAGVWGEQYF. The CDR3 DNA reads as TGTGCCAGCAGCCCCGGACTAGCGGGAGTATGGGGAGAGCAGTACTTC.

The chain combines TRBV5-1 with TRBJ2-2, with 9 bases fitting TRBD1. This CDR3 spans 17 amino acids. The germline V gene encodes CDR1 SGHRS and CDR2 YFSETQ. Unmatched junction bases numbered 3, after V lost 0 bases and J lost 0 bases. The CDR3 spells CASSLATGGTNTGELFF. Written as DNA, the CDR3 is TGCGCCAGCAGCTTGGCGACAGGGGGTACGAACACCGGGGAGCTGTTTTTT.

This chain links TRBV5-6 with TRBJ2-2; TRBD2 matches at 10 bases. The CDR3 is 16 amino acids. CDR1 and CDR2 (germline): SGHDT, YYEEEE. Trimming took 5 bases from V and 6 from J; bases not matched to a gene: 10. The CDR3 here is CASSLQAGGFAGELFF. Written as DNA, the CDR3 is TGTGCCAGCAGTTTACAAGCGGGAGGGTTCGCCGGGGAGCTGTTTTTT.

J is TRBJ1-1 and V is TRBV5-1, with 10 bases matching TRBD1. This CDR3 is 14 amino acids long. J lost 5 bases, V lost 2 bases, and 3 bases had no gene match. The germline V gene encodes CDR1 SGHRS and CDR2 YFSETQ. CDR3 DNA sequence: TGCGCCAGCAGCTTTCCGGGACAGGGGACTGAAGCTTTCTTT. It translates to CASSFPGQGTEAFF. Full variable domain (remainder filled in from reference TRBV5-1 and TRBJ1-1): KAGVTQTPRYLIKTRGQQVTLSCSPISGHRSVSWYQQTPGQGLQFLFEYFSETQRNKGNFPGRFSGRQFSNSRSEMNVSTLELGDSALYLCASSFPGQGTEAFFGQGTRLTVV.

The V and J genes are TRBV19 and TRBJ2-7, with TRBD2 matching over 10 bases. The trim removed 6 bases at V and 1 base at J, leaving 18 bases unmatched. From germline, CDR1 is LNHDA and CDR2 SQIVND (reference sequence). The CDR3 extends over 19 amino acids. The CDR3 sequence is CASRLKGISTSGLSYEQYF. The CDR3 nucleotides are TGTGCCAGTAGGCTAAAGGGGATTTCGACTAGCGGGCTATCCTACGAGCAGTACTTC.

The V gene is TRBV27, the J gene TRBJ1-1, with a possible D match to TRBD1 (5 bases). CDR3 length: 14 residues. V lost 4 bases and J lost 6, with 15 bases in between. Germline assignment: CDR1 MNHEY and CDR2 SMNVEV (reference sequence). DNA for the CDR3: TGTGCCAGCAGTTATTCGACAGCTCCGGCTGAAGCTTTCTTT. This sequence encodes CASSYSTAPAEAFF.

This sequence joins TRBV15 and TRBJ1-1; 8 nucleotides agree with TRBD1. The CDR3 has 13 residues. Germline CDR1 and CDR2: LNHNV and YYDKDF (reference sequence). The ends lost 6 bases at V and 10 bases at J; junction bases unmatched: 10. CDR3 in amino acids: CATRTTGVGGAFF. In DNA form, the CDR3 reads TGTGCCACCAGGACGACAGGGGTTGGGGGAGCTTTCTTT.